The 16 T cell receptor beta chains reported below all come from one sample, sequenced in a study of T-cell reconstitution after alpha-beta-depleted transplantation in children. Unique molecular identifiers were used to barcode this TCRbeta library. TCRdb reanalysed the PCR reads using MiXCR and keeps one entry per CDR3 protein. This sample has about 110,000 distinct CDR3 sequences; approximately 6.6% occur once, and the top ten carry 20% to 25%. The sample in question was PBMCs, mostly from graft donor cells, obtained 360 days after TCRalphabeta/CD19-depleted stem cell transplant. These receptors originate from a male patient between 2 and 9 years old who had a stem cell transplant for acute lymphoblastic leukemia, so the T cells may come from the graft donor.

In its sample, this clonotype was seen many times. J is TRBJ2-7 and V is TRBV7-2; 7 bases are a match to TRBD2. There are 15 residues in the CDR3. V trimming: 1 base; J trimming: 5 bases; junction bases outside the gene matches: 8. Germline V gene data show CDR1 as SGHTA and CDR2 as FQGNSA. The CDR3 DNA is TGTGCCAGCAGCTTAGACCCCGGGAGGTGGAACGAGCAGTACTTC. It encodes CASSLDPGRWNEQYF.

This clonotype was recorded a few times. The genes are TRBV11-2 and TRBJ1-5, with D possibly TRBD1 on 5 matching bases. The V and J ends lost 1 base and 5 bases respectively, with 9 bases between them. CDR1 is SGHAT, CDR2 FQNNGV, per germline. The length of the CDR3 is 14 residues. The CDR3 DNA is TGTGCCAGCAGCTTAGGGGGGATTTATCAGCCCCAGCATTTT. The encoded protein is CASSLGGIYQPQHF. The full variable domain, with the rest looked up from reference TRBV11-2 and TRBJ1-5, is EAGVAQSPRYKIIEKRQSVAFWCNPISGHATLYWYQQILGQGPKLLIQFQNNGVVDDSQLPKDRFSAERLKGVDSTLKIQPAKLEDSAVYLCASSLGGIYQPQHFGDGTRLSIL.

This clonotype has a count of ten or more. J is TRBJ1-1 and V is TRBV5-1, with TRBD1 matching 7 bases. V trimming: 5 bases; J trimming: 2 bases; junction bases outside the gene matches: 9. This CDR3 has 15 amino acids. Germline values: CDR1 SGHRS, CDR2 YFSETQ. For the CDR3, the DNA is TGCGCCAGCAGGGCGGGACAGCGTGTAAACACTGAAGCTTTCTTT. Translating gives CASRAGQRVNTEAFF.

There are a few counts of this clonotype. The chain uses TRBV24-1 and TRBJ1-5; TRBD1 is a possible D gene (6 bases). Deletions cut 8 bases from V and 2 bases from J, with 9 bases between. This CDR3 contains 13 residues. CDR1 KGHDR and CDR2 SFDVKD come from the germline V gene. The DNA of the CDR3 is TGTGCCACCAAAGGGGGGGGCAATCAGCCCCAGCATTTT. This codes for CATKGGGNQPQHF.

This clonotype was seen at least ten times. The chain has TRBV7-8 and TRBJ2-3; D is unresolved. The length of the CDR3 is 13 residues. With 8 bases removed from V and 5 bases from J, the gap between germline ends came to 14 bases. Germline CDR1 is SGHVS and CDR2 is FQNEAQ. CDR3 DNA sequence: TGTGCCAGCGGTGTTATTCCACGAGATACGCAGTATTTT. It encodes CASGVIPRDTQYF. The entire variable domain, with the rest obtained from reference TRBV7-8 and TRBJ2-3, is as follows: GAGVSQSPRYKVAKRGQDVALRCDPISGHVSLFWYQQALGQGPEFLTYFQNEAQLDKSGLPSDRFFAERPEGSVSTLKIQRTQQEDSAVYLCASGVIPRDTQYFGPGTRLTVL.

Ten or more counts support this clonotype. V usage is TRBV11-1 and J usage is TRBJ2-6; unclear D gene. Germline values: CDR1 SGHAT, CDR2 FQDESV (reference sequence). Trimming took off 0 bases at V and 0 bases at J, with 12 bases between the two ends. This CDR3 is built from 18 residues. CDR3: CASSLALKWSSGANVLTF. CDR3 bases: TGTGCCAGCAGCTTAGCGCTAAAGTGGAGCTCTGGGGCCAACGTCCTGACTTTC.

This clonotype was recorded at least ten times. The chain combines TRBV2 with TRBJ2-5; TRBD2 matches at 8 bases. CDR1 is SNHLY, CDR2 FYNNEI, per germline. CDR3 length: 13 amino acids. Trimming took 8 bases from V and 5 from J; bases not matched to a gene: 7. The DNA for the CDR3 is TGTGCCAGCCCCGGGAAGCGGGGGGAGACCCAGTACTTC. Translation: CASPGKRGETQYF.

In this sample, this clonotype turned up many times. The CDR3: CASSLSGSSYEQYF. In DNA form, the CDR3 reads TGCGCCAGCAGCTTGTCGGGGAGCTCCTACGAGCAGTACTTC. J is TRBJ2-7 and V is TRBV5-1; weak D call: TRBD2 (5 bases). This CDR3 has 14 amino acids. CDR1 SGHRS and CDR2 YFSETQ come from the germline V gene. With 1 base removed from V and 0 bases from J, the gap between germline ends came to 8 bases.

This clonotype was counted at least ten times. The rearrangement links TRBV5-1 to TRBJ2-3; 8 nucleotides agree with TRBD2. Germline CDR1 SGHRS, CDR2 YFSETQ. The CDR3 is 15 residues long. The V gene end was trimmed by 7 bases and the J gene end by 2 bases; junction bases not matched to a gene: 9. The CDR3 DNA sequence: TGCGCCAGCGGCCACGGGCGGGGGGCCACAGATACGCAGTATTTT. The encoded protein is CASGHGRGATDTQYF.

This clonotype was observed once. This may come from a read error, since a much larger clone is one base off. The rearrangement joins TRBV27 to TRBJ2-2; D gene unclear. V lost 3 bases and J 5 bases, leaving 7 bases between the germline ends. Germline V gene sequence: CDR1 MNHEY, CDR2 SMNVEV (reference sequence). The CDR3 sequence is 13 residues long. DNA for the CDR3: TGTGCCAGCAGTTTTGGCCCAACCGGGGAGCTGTTTTTT. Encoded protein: CASSFGPTGELFF.

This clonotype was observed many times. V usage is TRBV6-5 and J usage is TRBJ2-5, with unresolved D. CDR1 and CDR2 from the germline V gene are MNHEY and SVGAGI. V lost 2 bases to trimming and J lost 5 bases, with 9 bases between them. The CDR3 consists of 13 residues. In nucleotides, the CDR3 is TGTGCCAGCAGTTACGTGGGTGGGGAGACCCAGTACTTC. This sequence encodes CASSYVGGETQYF.

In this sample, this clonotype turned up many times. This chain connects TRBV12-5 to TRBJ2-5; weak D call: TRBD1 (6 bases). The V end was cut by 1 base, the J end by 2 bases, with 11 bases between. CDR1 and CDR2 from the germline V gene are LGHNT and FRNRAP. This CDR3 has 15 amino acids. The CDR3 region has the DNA TGTGCTAGTGGTTTGGGCCAGGGGAATCAAGAGACCCAGTACTTC. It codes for CASGLGQGNQETQYF.

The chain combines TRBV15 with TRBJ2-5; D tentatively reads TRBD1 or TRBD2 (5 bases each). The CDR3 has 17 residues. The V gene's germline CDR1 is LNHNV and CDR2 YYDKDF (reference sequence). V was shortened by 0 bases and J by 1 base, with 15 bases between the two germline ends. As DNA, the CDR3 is TGTGCCACCAGCAGAGATGCGTACACGGGGCTCCAAGAGACCCAGTACTTC. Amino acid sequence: CATSRDAYTGLQETQYF.

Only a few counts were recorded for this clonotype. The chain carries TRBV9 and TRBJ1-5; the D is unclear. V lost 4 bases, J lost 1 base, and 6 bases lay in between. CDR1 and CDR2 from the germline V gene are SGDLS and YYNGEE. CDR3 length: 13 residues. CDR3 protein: CASSPTSNQPQHF. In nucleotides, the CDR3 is TGTGCCAGCAGCCCAACGAGCAATCAGCCCCAGCATTTT.

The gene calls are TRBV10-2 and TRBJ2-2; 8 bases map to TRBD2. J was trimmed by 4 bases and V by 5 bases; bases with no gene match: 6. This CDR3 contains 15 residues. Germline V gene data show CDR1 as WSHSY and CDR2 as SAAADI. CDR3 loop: CASSRPRGGTGELFF. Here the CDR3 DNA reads TGCGCCAGCAGTCGTCCTCGGGGGGGCACCGGGGAGCTGTTTTTT.

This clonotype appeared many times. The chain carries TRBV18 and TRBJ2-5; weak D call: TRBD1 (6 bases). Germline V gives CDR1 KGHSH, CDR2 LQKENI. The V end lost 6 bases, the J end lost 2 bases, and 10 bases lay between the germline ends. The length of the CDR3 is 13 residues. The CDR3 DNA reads TGTGCCAGCTCGACCGGACAGCAAGAGACCCAGTACTTC. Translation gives CASSTGQQETQYF.